This entry features one T cell receptor beta chain sequence. Its antigen is not known. The data were obtained in a study of beta chain features in type 1 diabetes. Study-level background: Across all samples, some 98 million sorted cells were examined. Study-wide results and limits: Compared with healthy donors, patients appeared to share more similar naive, central memory and regulatory TCRB repertoires. With patients and controls alike, PCR might favor shorter templates to an equal degree. In every one of the four CD4+ subsets, TCRB CDR3s were moderately but significantly shorter in Type 1 diabetes patients.

TCRB transcripts that were expressed got sequenced, as all of the isolated RNA had been reverse transcribed. TCRdb's copy holds only in-frame clones and misses some; the assay was immunoSEQ multiplex PCR. The profile shows around 250,000 clones, about a fifth of them singletons. In germline, CDR1 is MNHNY, CDR2 SVGAGI (reference sequence). The CDR3 totals 14 residues. Between the trimmed V and J ends, which lost 7 bases and 1 base, there was a span of 11 bases. The receptor was derived from a middle-aged woman with type 1 diabetes. This chain connects TRBV6-6 to TRBJ1-5; D uncertain. The sequenced sample was naive CD4+ T cells from blood. The CDR3 DNA is TGTGCCAGCATCACATCGGGGAGCAATCAGCCCCAGCATTTT. As protein: CASITSGSNQPQHF.